One and the same sample provided the 4 T cell receptor beta chains below, sequenced in a study of cytomegalovirus exposure and HLA in healthy donors. A multiplex PCR was run with 60 Vbeta primers and 13 Jbeta primers. Sequenced by immunoSEQ multiplex PCR; TCRdb stores in-frame clones only, minus some. This sample has over 65,000 clones, with about 76% found just once. What was sequenced was PBMCs. The receptor source for this set is a woman aged 40 to 50 in good health and CMV-seropositive.

V gene TRBV7-6 combines with J gene TRBJ1-1; possibly TRBD1 for D (6 bases). V was pared by 2 bases and J by 1 base, with 11 bases between. CDR3 length: 15 residues. Looked up from germline, CDR1 is SGHVS and CDR2 is FNYEAQ. CDR3 residues: CASSLSGQRNTEAFF. CDR3 in DNA: TGTGCCAGCAGCTTAAGTGGACAGAGGAACACTGAAGCTTTCTTT.

The J gene is TRBJ2-2, the V gene TRBV11-2; weak D call: TRBD2 (6 bases). Looked up from germline, CDR1 is SGHAT and CDR2 is FQNNGV. Trimming stripped 3 bases from V and 3 bases from J, with 8 bases between. The CDR3 sequence is 14 residues long. CDR3 in DNA: TGTGCCAGCAGCTTCGGGACTTACACCGGGGAGCTGTTTTTT. It yields the protein CASSFGTYTGELFF.

J is TRBJ1-4 and V is TRBV6-5; D may be TRBD1 (6 bases). CDR3 length: 15 amino acids. The ends were cut back, 5 bases at V and 5 bases at J, with 15 bases in the middle. CDR1 is MNHEY and CDR2 is SVGAGI in the germline V gene. The CDR3 DNA reads as TGTGCCAGCAGTGGCAGAGGACAGCCGAATGAAAAACTGTTTTTT. Its protein is CASSGRGQPNEKLFF.

This chain links TRBV28 with TRBJ2-7; D possibly corresponds to TRBD1 (5 bases). In germline, CDR1 is MDHEN, CDR2 SYDVKM. The CDR3 has 12 amino acids. Trimming pared 3 bases from V and 3 bases from J, leaving 6 bases between. Here the CDR3 DNA reads TGTGCCAGCAGTTTTAGGGGCTACGAGCAGTACTTC. It encodes CASSFRGYEQYF.